These 29 T cell receptor beta chains share one sample of origin, sequenced in a study of metastatic and nonmetastatic thyroid tumors. Every patient underwent thyroid surgery untreated. Using MiXCR, TCRdb re-called clones from the PCR reads. Of about 16,000 clones in the sample, 33% were seen once. The sequenced material came from tumor tissue. These receptors originate from a male donor with papillary thyroid cancer or a benign thyroid nodule (not recorded which). Some clones in this sample may be carry-over from other donors' samples.

This clone was detected many times. The J gene is TRBJ1-4, the V gene TRBV3-1; possibly TRBD1 for D (5 bases). The CDR3 length is 13 residues. The germline CDR1 and CDR2 sequences are LGHDT and YNNKEL (reference sequence). V was cut by 2 bases and J by 7 bases, with 8 bases left in between. The CDR3 bases are TGTGCCAGCAGCCAACGGGGGTTTGAAAAACTGTTTTTT. Encoded protein: CASSQRGFEKLFF.

This clone was detected only a few times. V and J are TRBV29-1 and TRBJ1-2; weak D call: TRBD1 (6 bases). This CDR3 contains 15 residues. The V end lost 2 bases, the J end lost 6 bases, and 19 bases lay between the germline ends. From germline, CDR1 is SQVTM and CDR2 ANQGSEA. The CDR3 DNA sequence: TGCAGCGTTGAAACCCCCTTGGAAGGGGGTAATGGCTACACCTTC. The encoded protein is CSVETPLEGGNGYTF.

This clone was detected a few times. DNA of the CDR3: TGTGCCAGCAGTTCCATTCAGGGCGAGCAGTACTTC. It yields the protein CASSSIQGEQYF. The chain employs TRBV7-6 and TRBJ2-7, with D perhaps TRBD1 (5 bases). With 6 bases removed from V and 6 bases from J, the gap between germline ends came to 12 bases. The germline V gene has CDR1 SGHVS and CDR2 FNYEAQ. This CDR3 is built from 12 residues.

In its sample, this clone was seen many times. With a much larger clone just one base away, this may be a read error. The same CDR3 can be traced to other DNA sequences in this sample. The J gene is TRBJ2-1, the V gene TRBV20-1; 9 bases fit TRBD1. Per germline, CDR1 DFQATT and CDR2 SNEGSKA (reference sequence). The CDR3 length is 16 residues. The CDR3 nucleotides are TGCAGTGCCCCATCCGGACAGGGGCTCTCCTACAACGAGCAGTTCTTC. Its protein product is CSAPSGQGLSYNEQFF.

Here the CDR3 DNA reads TGCGCCAGCAGCCAAGACAGTCCGGGACAGGGGTATTTTTCCCTCCACTTT. Translated, it gives CASSQDSPGQGYFSLHF. The chain employs TRBV4-3 and TRBJ1-6; 10 nucleotides match TRBD1. The CDR3 runs 17 residues. Germline V CDR1 and CDR2: LGHNA, YSLEER. Losses at the gene ends were 0 bases for V and 14 bases for J; bases not matched to a gene: 13.

Notes on this clone: An end of the junction differs from the germline gene, which may be a read error. The chain uses TRBV7-6 and TRBJ2-3; 10 positions match TRBD2. This CDR3 region has 18 residues. The V gene's germline CDR1 is SGHVS and CDR2 FNYEAQ. This CDR3 reads CASSLQQASGRSTDTQYF. CDR3 DNA: TGTGCCAGCAGCTTACAGCAGGCTAGCGGGAGAAGCACAGATACGCAGTACTTT.

This clone was counted once. The chain joins TRBV20-1 to TRBJ2-1; 10 positions match TRBD2. Germline V gene sequence: CDR1 DFQATT, CDR2 SNEGSKA (reference sequence). The CDR3 is made up of 14 amino acids. For the CDR3, the DNA is TGCAGCGGGACCTCTAGCGGGAGCCCCTATGAGCAGTTCTTC. Its translation is CSGTSSGSPYEQFF.

Only a few counts were recorded for this clone. J is TRBJ2-2 and V is TRBV6-1; D is undetermined. The length of the CDR3 is 13 residues. V lost 3 bases to trimming and J lost 4 bases, with 6 bases between them. The germline V gene encodes CDR1 MNHNS and CDR2 SASEGT. The CDR3 nucleotides are TGTGCCAGCAGTGATAAAGGCACCGGGGAGCTGTTTTTT. This gives the protein CASSDKGTGELFF.

The chain is built from TRBV19 and TRBJ2-5, with TRBD2 matching over 10 bases. CDR1 and CDR2 from the germline V gene are LNHDA and SQIVND (reference sequence). V trimming: 5 bases; J trimming: 2 bases; junction bases outside the gene matches: 5. The CDR3 length is 15 residues. The CDR3 loop is CASSARTSGQETQYF. In DNA, the CDR3 is TGTGCCAGTAGTGCTCGGACTAGCGGACAAGAGACCCAGTACTTC.

This clone has more than one count but fewer than ten. A much more abundant neighbour one base away suggests this may be a read error. Without the conserved terminal phenylalanine or tryptophan, this CDR3 likely stems from a read error. This chain links TRBV6-1 with TRBJ1-2; 9 bases match TRBD1. V lost 6 bases to trimming and J lost 6 bases; unmatched junction nucleotides: 8. This CDR3 has 14 residues. CDR1 MNHNS and CDR2 SASEGT come from the germline V gene. CDR3 DNA sequence: TGTGCCAGCAGGTGGGACAGGGACACTGATGGCTACACCCTC. It yields the protein CASRWDRDTDGYTL.

This clone was detected a few times. At one of its ends the junction is not consistent with the germline gene, which may arise from a read error. The rearrangement links TRBV7-2 to TRBJ2-7, with 7 nucleotides matching TRBD2. The V gene's germline CDR1 is SGHTA and CDR2 FQGNSA. This CDR3 contains 19 residues. The CDR3 coding sequence is TGTGCCACAAGCTTAGCCCCCGCATTTGCGGGGGTGAACTCCTACGTGCAGTACTTC. Protein: CATSLAPAFAGVNSYVQYF.

CDR3 nucleotides: TGTGCCAGCAGCCCCCGGCGGATGGGGGAGACCCAGTACTTC. This translates into CASSPRRMGETQYF. The gene calls are TRBV9 and TRBJ2-5; D uncertain. CDR3 length: 14 residues. CDR1 and CDR2 (germline): SGDLS, YYNGEE. Deletions cut 4 bases from V and 5 bases from J, with 15 bases between.

Details on this clone: The CDR3 does not close with the conserved phenylalanine or tryptophan, likely indicating a read error. The rearrangement uses TRBV5-6 and TRBJ1-2; TRBD1 aligns across 9 bases. The length of the CDR3 is 13 residues. V trimming: 6 bases; J trimming: 4 bases; junction bases outside the gene matches: 4. The germline V gene has CDR1 SGHDT and CDR2 YYEEEE. The CDR3 spells CASIAGQGYGYTV. The CDR3 DNA sequence: TGTGCCAGCATCGCGGGACAGGGCTATGGCTACACCGTC.

This clone was detected a few times. This sequence joins TRBV18 and TRBJ2-3; D remains unclear. V gave up 2 bases and J gave up 1 base, with 7 bases separating them. CDR3 size: 14 residues. Germline CDR1 is KGHSH and CDR2 is LQKENI. For the CDR3, the DNA is TGTGCCAGCTCACCAGGACGGGGCACAGATACGCAGTATTTT. Encoded protein: CASSPGRGTDTQYF.

The table lists this clone with many counts. This sequence joins TRBV28 and TRBJ1-5; no firm D call. Trimming shortened V by 6 bases and J by 1 base, and 7 bases separated the two germline ends. There are 13 residues in the CDR3. The germline V gene has CDR1 MDHEN and CDR2 SYDVKM. The CDR3 DNA is TGTGCCAGCAGAGAATTCAGCAATCAGCCCCAGCATTTT. As protein: CASREFSNQPQHF.

This clone was seen at least ten times. The chain combines TRBV6-1 with TRBJ1-1; 7 positions match TRBD1. The V segment lost 6 bases and the J segment 2 bases; nucleotides outside the gene matches: 9. The germline V gene encodes CDR1 MNHNS and CDR2 SASEGT. This CDR3 comprises 15 residues. The CDR3 reads CASRPRQGRNTEAFF. As DNA, the CDR3 is TGTGCCAGCAGACCCCGACAGGGTAGAAACACTGAAGCTTTCTTT.

By share, this clone counts as medium-sized. The CDR3 DNA is TGTGCCAGCAGTTACTCGGGAGGGTCTGGAAACACCATATATTTT. Its protein product is CASSYSGGSGNTIYF. The chain links TRBV6-5 to TRBJ1-3; no firm D call. V lost 0 bases and J 1 base, leaving 7 bases between the germline ends. The CDR3 loop spans 15 amino acids. Looked up from germline, CDR1 is MNHEY and CDR2 is SVGAGI.

This clone was observed many times. The V call is TRBV3-1, the J call TRBJ2-1, with 9 bases lining up with TRBD2. CDR3 length equals 17 residues. Unmatched junction bases numbered 12, after V lost 4 bases and J lost 5 bases. From germline, CDR1 is LGHDT and CDR2 YNNKEL (reference sequence). The CDR3 region is CASSPPRWREGDNEQFF. Here the CDR3 DNA reads TGTGCCAGCAGCCCTCCTCGGTGGCGGGAGGGAGACAATGAGCAGTTCTTC.

CDR3 amino acids: CASTLRGPGGARNTEAFF. Here the CDR3 DNA reads TGTGCCAGCACTTTAAGGGGCCCAGGGGGGGCGAGGAACACTGAAGCTTTCTTT. This sequence joins TRBV2 and TRBJ1-1; 7 positions agree with TRBD1. The germline V gene encodes CDR1 SNHLY and CDR2 FYNNEI. This CDR3 comprises 18 residues. The V segment lost 7 bases and the J segment 1 base; nucleotides outside the gene matches: 18.

This clone is medium-sized by share. The rearrangement uses TRBV13 and TRBJ1-2; a possible D gene is TRBD1 (5 bases). V was trimmed by 5 bases and J by 8 bases, leaving 15 bases between them. The CDR3 is 13 residues long. Looked up from germline, CDR1 is PRHDT and CDR2 is FYEKMQ (reference sequence). For the CDR3, the DNA is TGTGCCAGCAGCAACCGAGGGGCGGGCGGCTACACCTTC. Protein: CASSNRGAGGYTF.

The rearrangement links TRBV9 to TRBJ2-1; no firm D call. The germline V gene encodes CDR1 SGDLS and CDR2 YYNGEE. CDR3 length equals 12 residues. V was shortened by 0 bases and J by 8 bases, with 6 bases between the two germline ends. Here the CDR3 reads CASSVEKDEQFF. CDR3 bases: TGTGCCAGCAGCGTAGAAAAAGATGAGCAGTTCTTC.

This clone was seen repeatedly, ten times or more. The chain couples TRBV6-2 or TRBV6-3 to TRBJ2-3; no clear D. V dropped 6 bases and J dropped 0 bases, with 10 bases sitting between them. Per germline, CDR1 MNHEY and CDR2 SVGEGT. The CDR3 has 14 residues. For the CDR3, the DNA is TGTGCCAGCAGACTGTCCGCTAGCACAGATACGCAGTATTTT. Protein sequence: CASRLSASTDTQYF.

This clone was counted ten times or more. The chain carries TRBV6-5 and TRBJ1-5, with D unresolved. This CDR3 spans 13 amino acids. Looked up from germline, CDR1 is MNHEY and CDR2 is SVGAGI. The germline V and J ends were trimmed by 2 bases and 3 bases, with 5 bases remaining between them. Here the CDR3 reads CASSYQANQPQHF. The CDR3 DNA reads as TGTGCCAGCAGTTACCAGGCCAATCAGCCCCAGCATTTT.

The rearrangement links TRBV18 to TRBJ1-2; 10 bases are shared with TRBD1. Germline loops: CDR1 KGHSH, CDR2 LQKENI. The V segment lost 8 bases and the J segment 13 bases; nucleotides outside the gene matches: 22. CDR3 length: 16 residues. CDR3 protein: CASAFTGTGASYAFTF. The CDR3 nucleotides are TGTGCCAGCGCCTTCACCGGGACAGGGGCCTCGTATGCCTTCACCTTC.

The sample holds a few counts of this clone. V and J are TRBV28 and TRBJ2-2; TRBD1 agrees at 9 bases. V was pared by 10 bases and J by 16 bases, with 22 bases of the junction left unmatched. In germline, CDR1 is MDHEN, CDR2 SYDVKM. This CDR3 comprises 15 residues. The CDR3 spells CATYQTGGNTGGRFF. The DNA of the CDR3 is TGTGCCACCTACCAGACAGGGGGGAACACCGGGGGGCGGTTTTTT.

This chain uses TRBV24-1 with TRBJ2-5; TRBD2 is a possible D gene (6 bases). CDR1 and CDR2 (germline): KGHDR, SFDVKD. Trimming removed 2 bases from V and 5 bases from J, with 14 bases in between. The CDR3 has 15 residues. The CDR3 region is CATSDSQLGRETQYF. In nucleotides, the CDR3 is TGTGCCACCAGTGATTCTCAACTAGGGAGGGAGACCCAGTACTTC.

This clone was counted at least ten times. This rearrangement joins TRBV7-8 to TRBJ2-3, with 15 bases aligning to TRBD2. This CDR3 is built from 20 residues. J gave up 2 bases and V 0 bases, and 9 bases lay outside the gene matches. Germline values: CDR1 SGHVS, CDR2 FQNEAQ. The CDR3 spells CASSLAPGTSGRTNTDTQYF. The CDR3 DNA is TGTGCCAGCAGCTTAGCCCCGGGGACTAGCGGGAGGACAAACACAGATACGCAGTATTTT.

This clone appeared many times. The chain recombines TRBV6-1 with TRBJ2-7; D might be TRBD1 or TRBD2, each matching 6 bases. The CDR3 covers 13 residues. V lost 6 bases to trimming and J lost 6 bases, with 15 bases between them. The germline CDR1 and CDR2 sequences are MNHNS and SASEGT. The CDR3 sequence: CASSGDWGAEQYF. CDR3 coding DNA: TGTGCCAGCAGCGGTGATTGGGGGGCCGAGCAGTACTTC.

This clone was found many times. The rearrangement uses TRBV5-1 and TRBJ2-3, with D possibly matching TRBD2 (6 bases). In germline, CDR1 is SGHRS, CDR2 YFSETQ. V lost 2 bases and J lost 2, with 15 bases in between. This CDR3 spans 16 amino acids. CDR3 in DNA: TGCGCCAGCAGCTTTCACGTAGCGGTAGACACAGATACGCAGTATTTT. Amino acids: CASSFHVAVDTDTQYF. The entire variable domain, with the rest obtained from reference TRBV5-1 and TRBJ2-3, is as follows: KAGVTQTPRYLIKTRGQQVTLSCSPISGHRSVSWYQQTPGQGLQFLFEYFSETQRNKGNFPGRFSGRQFSNSRSEMNVSTLELGDSALYLCASSFHVAVDTDTQYFGPGTRLTVL.